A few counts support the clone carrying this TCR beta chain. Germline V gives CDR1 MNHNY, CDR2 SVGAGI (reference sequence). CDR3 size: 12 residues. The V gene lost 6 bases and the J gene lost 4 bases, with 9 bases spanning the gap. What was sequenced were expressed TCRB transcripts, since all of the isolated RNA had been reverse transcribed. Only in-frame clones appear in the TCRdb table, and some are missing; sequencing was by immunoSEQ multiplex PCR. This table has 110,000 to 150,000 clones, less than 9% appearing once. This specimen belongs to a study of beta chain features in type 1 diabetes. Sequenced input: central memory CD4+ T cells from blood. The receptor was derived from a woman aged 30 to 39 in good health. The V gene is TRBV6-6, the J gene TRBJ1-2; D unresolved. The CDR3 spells CASSHEIYGYTF. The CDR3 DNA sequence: TGTGCCAGCAGCCACGAGATCTATGGCTACACCTTC.